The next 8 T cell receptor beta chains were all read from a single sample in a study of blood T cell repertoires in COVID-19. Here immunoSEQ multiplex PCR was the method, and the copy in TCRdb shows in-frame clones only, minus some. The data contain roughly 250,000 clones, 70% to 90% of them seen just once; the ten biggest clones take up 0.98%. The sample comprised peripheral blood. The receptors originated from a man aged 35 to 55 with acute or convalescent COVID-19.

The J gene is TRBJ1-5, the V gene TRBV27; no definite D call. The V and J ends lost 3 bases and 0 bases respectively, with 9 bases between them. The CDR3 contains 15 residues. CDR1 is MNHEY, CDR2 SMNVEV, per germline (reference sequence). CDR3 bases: TGTGCCAGCAGTTTTACCGGGAATAGCAATCAGCCCCAGCATTTT. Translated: CASSFTGNSNQPQHF.

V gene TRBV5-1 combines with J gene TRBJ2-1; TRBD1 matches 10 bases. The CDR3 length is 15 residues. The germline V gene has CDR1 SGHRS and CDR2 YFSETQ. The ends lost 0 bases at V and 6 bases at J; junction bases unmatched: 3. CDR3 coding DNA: TGCGCCAGCAGCTTGGCGGGACAGGGGACCAATGAGCAGTTCTTC. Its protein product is CASSLAGQGTNEQFF.

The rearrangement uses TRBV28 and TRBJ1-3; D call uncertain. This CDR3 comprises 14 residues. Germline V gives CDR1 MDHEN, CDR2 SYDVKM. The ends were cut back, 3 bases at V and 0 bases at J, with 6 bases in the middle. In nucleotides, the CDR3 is TGTGCCAGCAGTTTGAGGCGCTCTGGAAACACCATATATTTT. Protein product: CASSLRRSGNTIYF.

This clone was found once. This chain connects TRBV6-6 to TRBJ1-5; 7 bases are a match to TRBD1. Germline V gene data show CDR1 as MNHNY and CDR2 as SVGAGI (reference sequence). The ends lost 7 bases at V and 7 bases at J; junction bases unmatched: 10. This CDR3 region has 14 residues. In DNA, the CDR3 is TGTGCCAGCACCAGGGGGGACTCTCTACAGCCCCAGCATTTT. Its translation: CASTRGDSLQPQHF.

The CDR3 reads CASSAHSAGENTEAFF. DNA of the CDR3: TGTGCCAGCAGCGCCCATTCTGCGGGGGAGAACACTGAAGCTTTCTTT. The J gene is TRBJ1-1, the V gene TRBV9; perhaps TRBD1 as D (5 bases). Germline V gene sequence: CDR1 SGDLS, CDR2 YYNGEE. V was cut by 3 bases and J by 1 base, with 16 bases left in between. The CDR3 sequence is 16 residues long.

CDR3 nucleotides: TGCGCCAGCAGCTTGGATGGACAGGGATACAATGAGCAGTTCTTC. It specifies CASSLDGQGYNEQFF. The rearrangement joins TRBV5-1 to TRBJ2-1, with 8 bases that match TRBD1. CDR1 SGHRS and CDR2 YFSETQ come from the germline V gene. This CDR3 region has 15 residues. V trimming: 0 bases; J trimming: 4 bases; junction bases outside the gene matches: 3.

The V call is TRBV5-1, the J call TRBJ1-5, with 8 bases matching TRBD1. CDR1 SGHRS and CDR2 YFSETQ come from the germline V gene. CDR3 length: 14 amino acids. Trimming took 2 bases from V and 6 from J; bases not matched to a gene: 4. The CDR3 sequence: CASSLSDRGQPQHF. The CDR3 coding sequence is TGCGCCAGCAGCTTAAGTGACAGGGGTCAGCCCCAGCATTTT.

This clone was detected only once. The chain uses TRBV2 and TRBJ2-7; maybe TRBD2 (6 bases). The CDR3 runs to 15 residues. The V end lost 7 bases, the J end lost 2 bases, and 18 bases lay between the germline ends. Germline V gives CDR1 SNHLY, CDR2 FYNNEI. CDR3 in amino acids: CASTRSGSQAYEQYF. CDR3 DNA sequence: TGTGCCAGCACGCGGTCCGGGAGCCAGGCCTACGAGCAGTACTTC.